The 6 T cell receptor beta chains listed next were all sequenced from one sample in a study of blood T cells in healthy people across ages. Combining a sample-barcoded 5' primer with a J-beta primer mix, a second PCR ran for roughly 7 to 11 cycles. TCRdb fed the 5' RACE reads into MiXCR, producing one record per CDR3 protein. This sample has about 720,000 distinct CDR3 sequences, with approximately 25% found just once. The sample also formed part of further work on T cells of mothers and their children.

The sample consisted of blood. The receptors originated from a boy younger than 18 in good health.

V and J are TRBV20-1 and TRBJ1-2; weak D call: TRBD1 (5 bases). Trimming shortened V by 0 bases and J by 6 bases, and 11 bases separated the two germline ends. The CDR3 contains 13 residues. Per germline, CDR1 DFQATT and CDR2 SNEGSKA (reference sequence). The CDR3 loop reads CSARDEAGNGYTF. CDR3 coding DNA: TGCAGTGCTAGAGATGAGGCAGGGAATGGCTACACCTTC.

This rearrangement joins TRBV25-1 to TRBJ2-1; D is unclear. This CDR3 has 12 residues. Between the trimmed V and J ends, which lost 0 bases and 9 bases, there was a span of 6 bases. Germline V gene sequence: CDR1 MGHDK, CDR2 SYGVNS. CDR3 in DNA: TGTGCCAGCAGTGAATACGGTGCTGAGCAGTTCTTC. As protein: CASSEYGAEQFF. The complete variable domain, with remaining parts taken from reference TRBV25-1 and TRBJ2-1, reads EADIYQTPRYLVIGTGKKITLECSQTMGHDKMYWYQQDPGMELHLIHYSYGVNSTEKGDLSSESTVSRIRTEHFPLTLESARPSHTSQYLCASSEYGAEQFFGPGTRLTVL.

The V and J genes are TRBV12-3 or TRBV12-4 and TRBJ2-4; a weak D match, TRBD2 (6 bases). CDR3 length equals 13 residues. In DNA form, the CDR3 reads TGTACCGGAGGGCTAATAGCCAAAAACATTCAGTACTTC. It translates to CTGGLIAKNIQYF.

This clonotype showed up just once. CDR3 nucleotide sequence: TGTGCCAGCAGCGGTAGCGGGAGGGCCCCAGATACGCAGTATTTT. Its translation is CASSGSGRAPDTQYF. This chain uses TRBV7-9 with TRBJ2-3; 11 bases match TRBD2. Germline trimming cut 5 bases from V and 4 bases from J; bases unmatched to any gene: 5. The germline V gene has CDR1 SEHNR and CDR2 FQNEAQ (reference sequence). This CDR3 spans 15 amino acids.

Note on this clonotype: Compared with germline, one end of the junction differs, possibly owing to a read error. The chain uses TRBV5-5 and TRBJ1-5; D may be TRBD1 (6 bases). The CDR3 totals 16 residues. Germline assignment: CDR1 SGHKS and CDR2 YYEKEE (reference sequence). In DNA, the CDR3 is TGCGCCAGCAGCCAAGGAGGGGGATCTAGCAATCAGCCCCAGCATTTT. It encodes CASSQGGGSSNQPQHF.

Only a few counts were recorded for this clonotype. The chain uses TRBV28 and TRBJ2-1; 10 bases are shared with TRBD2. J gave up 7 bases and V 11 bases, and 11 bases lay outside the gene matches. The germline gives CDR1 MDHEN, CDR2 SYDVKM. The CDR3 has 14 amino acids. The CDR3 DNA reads TGTGCCGGAGCGCTAGCGGGAGACGTAAATGAGCAGTTCTTC. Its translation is CAGALAGDVNEQFF.